One sample yielded the 19 T cell receptor beta chains listed below, sequenced in a study of immune cell composition in non-small cell lung cancer. The table came from immunoSEQ multiplex PCR; TCRdb's copy has only in-frame clones and leaves some out. The sample contains around 6,600 clones, 82% of which appear only once. Normal lung was taken at the farthest possible site, at least 3 cm from tumour. Sequenced input: non-adjacent lung tissue. The receptors were sampled from a human donor with non-small cell lung cancer.

The chain carries TRBV11-1 and TRBJ2-7; a weak D match, TRBD2 (5 bases). Germline CDR1 and CDR2: SGHAT and FQDESV (reference sequence). Deletions cut 5 bases from V and 6 bases from J, with 11 bases between. CDR3 length equals 12 residues. The CDR3 sequence is CASSQGGGEQYF. The CDR3 DNA follows: TGTGCCAGCAGCCAAGGTGGAGGCGAGCAGTACTTC.

The CDR3 sequence is CASSVRDRGHIEETQYF. CDR3 DNA: TGTGCCAGCAGCGTCCGGGACAGGGGACATATAGAAGAGACCCAGTACTTC. The rearrangement uses TRBV7-6 and TRBJ2-5; 10 positions agree with TRBD1. Per germline, CDR1 SGHVS and CDR2 FNYEAQ. V lost 5 bases to trimming and J lost 3 bases; unmatched junction nucleotides: 12. The length of the CDR3 is 17 residues.

The chain uses TRBV7-3 and TRBJ2-3; D possibly corresponds to TRBD2 (5 bases). Germline assignment: CDR1 SGHTA and CDR2 FQGTGA. CDR3 length equals 13 residues. Trimming removed 5 bases at V and 6 bases at J, with 12 bases between. In DNA form, the CDR3 reads TGTGCCAGCAGCCGGGGTCGGGTGGATACGCAGTATTTT. Its translation: CASSRGRVDTQYF.

This clone was seen just once. The rearrangement links TRBV7-9 to TRBJ2-2; 8 bases align to TRBD2. Unmatched junction bases numbered 7, after V lost 7 bases and J lost 0 bases. This CDR3 comprises 16 residues. Germline-derived CDR1 and CDR2 are SEHNR and FQNEAQ (reference sequence). The CDR3: CASIRSLAANTGELFF. The CDR3 DNA is TGTGCCAGCATCCGGTCACTAGCGGCGAACACCGGGGAGCTGTTTTTT. The variable domain in full, completed from reference TRBV7-9 and TRBJ2-2, reads DTGVSQNPRHKITKRGQNVTFRCDPISEHNRLYWYRQTLGQGPEFLTYFQNEAQLEKSRLLSDRFSAERPKGSFSTLEIQRTEQGDSAMYLCASIRSLAANTGELFFGEGSRLTVL.

This sequence joins TRBV27 and TRBJ2-1, with D perhaps matching TRBD2 (5 bases). Germline V gene sequence: CDR1 MNHEY, CDR2 SMNVEV (reference sequence). CDR3 length: 12 residues. V lost 8 bases and J lost 14, with 19 bases in between. Here the CDR3 reads CASGYQAPGEFF. The DNA for the CDR3 is TGTGCCAGCGGATACCAGGCCCCCGGGGAGTTCTTC.

The rearrangement uses TRBV7-2 and TRBJ2-7, with 7 bases matching TRBD1. CDR1 SGHTA and CDR2 FQGNSA come from the germline V gene. The V gene end was trimmed by 3 bases and the J gene end by 0 bases; junction bases not matched to a gene: 8. The CDR3 length is 16 residues. This CDR3 reads CASSFKGASISYEQYF. Written as DNA, the CDR3 is TGTGCCAGCAGCTTTAAGGGGGCGTCTATCTCCTACGAGCAGTACTTC.

This clone was seen a few times. V and J are TRBV13 and TRBJ1-1; unclear D gene. V shed 3 bases and J shed 4 bases, with 9 bases lying between them. Germline CDR1 and CDR2: PRHDT and FYEKMQ (reference sequence). The CDR3 length is 13 residues. The DNA of the CDR3 is TGTGCCAGCAGCTTCACTCTAGGCACTGAAGCTTTCTTT. Amino acid sequence: CASSFTLGTEAFF.

The chain couples TRBV11-1 to TRBJ2-2, with 7 bases that match TRBD2. The CDR3 consists of 15 residues. Germline V gene sequence: CDR1 SGHAT, CDR2 FQDESV (reference sequence). The V gene end was trimmed by 2 bases and the J gene end by 5 bases; junction bases not matched to a gene: 5. CDR3 in amino acids: CASSLIQGGTGELFF. The CDR3 DNA sequence: TGTGCCAGCAGCTTAATCCAGGGAGGGACCGGGGAGCTGTTTTTT.

J is TRBJ1-1 and V is TRBV4-1; D gene uncertain. Germline lookup yields CDR1 MGHRA and CDR2 YSYEKL. The CDR3 runs 13 residues. V lost 3 bases and J 7 bases, leaving 12 bases between the germline ends. CDR3: CASSHVAGSEAFF. Written as DNA, the CDR3 is TGCGCCAGCAGCCACGTGGCGGGAAGTGAAGCTTTCTTT.

This chain uses TRBV4-3 with TRBJ1-5; TRBD1 might be the D (5 bases). Trimming removed 4 bases from V and 0 bases from J, with 16 bases in between. The CDR3 spans 17 residues. CDR1 LGHNA and CDR2 YSLEER come from the germline V gene. Here the CDR3 DNA reads TGCGCCAGCAGCCTCGGCCCCGGGGGAAATAGCAATCAGCCCCAGCATTTT. It yields the protein CASSLGPGGNSNQPQHF.

The chain uses TRBV11-2 and TRBJ2-1; D may be TRBD2 (5 bases). Trimming cost V 1 base and J 13 bases, with 17 bases left between them. CDR3 size: 14 residues. Looked up from germline, CDR1 is SGHAT and CDR2 is FQNNGV. CDR3 residues: CASSLGYSSVKQFF. The DNA of the CDR3 is TGTGCCAGCAGCTTAGGGTACAGTAGCGTTAAACAGTTCTTC.

The CDR3 DNA reads TGTGCCAGCAGCAGGGACAGGACGAGCTCTGGAAACACCATATATTTT. Translating it yields CASSRDRTSSGNTIYF. J is TRBJ1-3 and V is TRBV5-4; 8 nucleotides match TRBD1. J lost 0 bases, V lost 4 bases, and 6 bases had no gene match. The germline V gene encodes CDR1 SGHNT and CDR2 YYREEE (reference sequence). The CDR3 sequence is 16 residues long.

This clone was recorded a few times. The CDR3: CASSDRPADTQYF. CDR3 nucleotide sequence: TGTGCCAGCAGCGACAGACCTGCAGATACGCAGTATTTT. The chain carries TRBV9 and TRBJ2-3; D gene unclear. Per the germline V gene, CDR1 is SGDLS and CDR2 is YYNGEE. The CDR3 length is 13 residues. The V end lost 3 bases, the J end lost 4 bases, and 9 bases lay between the germline ends.

This chain uses TRBV2 with TRBJ1-2; 8 bases are a match to TRBD1. The CDR3 has 14 residues. CDR1 SNHLY and CDR2 FYNNEI come from the germline V gene. V dropped 5 bases and J dropped 4; count of bases not matched to a gene: 6. The CDR3 region is CASSPSDRGYGYTF. The CDR3 coding sequence is TGTGCCAGCAGTCCCTCAGACAGGGGCTATGGCTACACCTTC.

The chain's CDR3 is CASSLGTRVGEQYF. The CDR3 DNA sequence: TGTGCCAGCAGCTTGGGGACCAGGGTGGGCGAGCAGTACTTC. The chain links TRBV5-4 to TRBJ2-7; a weak D match, TRBD1 (5 bases). This CDR3 is built from 14 residues. Germline-derived CDR1 and CDR2 are SGHNT and YYREEE (reference sequence). The V gene lost 0 bases and the J gene lost 6 bases, with 13 bases spanning the gap. Variable domain in full (rest from reference TRBV5-4 and TRBJ2-7): ETGVTQSPTHLIKTRGQQVTLRCSSQSGHNTVSWYQQALGQGPQFIFQYYREEENGRGNFPPRFSGLQFPNYSSELNVNALELDDSALYLCASSLGTRVGEQYFGPGTRLTVT.

V gene TRBV5-6 combines with J gene TRBJ2-1, with 7 bases lining up with TRBD1. J lost 8 bases, V lost 4 bases, and 3 bases had no gene match. The CDR3 covers 12 residues. Germline values: CDR1 SGHDT, CDR2 YYEEEE. The CDR3 nucleotides are TGTGCCAGCAGCCCGGGACAGTATGAGCAGTTCTTC. Translated, it gives CASSPGQYEQFF.

With respect to this clone: One junction end does not reproduce the germline sequence, and a read error may be involved. The chain carries TRBV29-1 and TRBJ1-1; TRBD1 matches at 7 bases. CDR1 is SQVTM and CDR2 is ANQGSEA in the germline V gene. The CDR3 runs to 11 residues. The CDR3 region is CSVEGPTGQTF. The CDR3 coding sequence is TGCAGCGTTGAAGGCCCGACGGGACAGACCTTT.

This chain uses TRBV29-1 with TRBJ2-3, with TRBD1 matching 9 bases. Trimming cost V 5 bases and J 4 bases; bases outside gene matches: 7. The CDR3 is 14 amino acids. The germline CDR1 and CDR2 sequences are SQVTM and ANQGSEA. CDR3 in DNA: TGCAGCGTTATAACAGGGGGCCGCGCAGATACGCAGTATTTT. This gives the protein CSVITGGRADTQYF.

CDR3 sequence: CASSQDPGSGNTIYF. The DNA of the CDR3 is TGCGCCAGCAGCCAAGATCCGGGGTCTGGAAACACCATATATTTT. This chain connects TRBV4-3 to TRBJ1-3; unclear D gene. In germline, CDR1 is LGHNA, CDR2 YSLEER. This CDR3 has 15 residues. Trimming stripped 0 bases from V and 1 base from J, with 7 bases between.